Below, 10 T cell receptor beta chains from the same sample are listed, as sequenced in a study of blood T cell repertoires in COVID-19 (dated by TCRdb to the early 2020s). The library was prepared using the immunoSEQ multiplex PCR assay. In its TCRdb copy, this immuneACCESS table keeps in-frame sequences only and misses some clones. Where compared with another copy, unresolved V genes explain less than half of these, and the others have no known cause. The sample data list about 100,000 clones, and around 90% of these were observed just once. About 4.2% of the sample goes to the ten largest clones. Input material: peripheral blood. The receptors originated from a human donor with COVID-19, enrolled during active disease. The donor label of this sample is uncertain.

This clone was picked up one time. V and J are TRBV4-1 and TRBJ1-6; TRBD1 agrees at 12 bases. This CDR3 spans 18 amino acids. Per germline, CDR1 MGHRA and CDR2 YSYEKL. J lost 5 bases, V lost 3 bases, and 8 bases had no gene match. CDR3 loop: CASSQKGTGGGDNSPLHF. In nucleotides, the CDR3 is TGCGCCAGCAGCCAGAAGGGGACAGGGGGCGGGGATAATTCACCCCTCCACTTT.

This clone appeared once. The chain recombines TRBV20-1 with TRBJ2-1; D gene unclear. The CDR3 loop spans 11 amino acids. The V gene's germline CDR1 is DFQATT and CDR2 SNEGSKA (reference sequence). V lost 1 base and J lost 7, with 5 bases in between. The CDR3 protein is CSARAPNEQFF. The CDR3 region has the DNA TGCAGTGCTAGAGCCCCGAATGAGCAGTTCTTC.

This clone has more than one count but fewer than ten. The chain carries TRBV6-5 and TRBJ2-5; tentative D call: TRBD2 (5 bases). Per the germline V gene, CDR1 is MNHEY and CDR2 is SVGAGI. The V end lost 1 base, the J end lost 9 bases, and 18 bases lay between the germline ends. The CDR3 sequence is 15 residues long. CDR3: CASSYLAGGKKAQYF. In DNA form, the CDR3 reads TGTGCCAGCAGTTACTTGGCAGGAGGCAAGAAGGCCCAGTACTTC.

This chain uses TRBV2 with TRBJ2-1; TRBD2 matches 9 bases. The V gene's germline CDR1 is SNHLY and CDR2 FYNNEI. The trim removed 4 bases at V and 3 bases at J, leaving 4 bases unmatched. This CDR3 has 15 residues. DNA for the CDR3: TGTGCCAGCAGTGGTCGGCGGGGGGGCTACAATGAGCAGTTCTTC. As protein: CASSGRRGGYNEQFF. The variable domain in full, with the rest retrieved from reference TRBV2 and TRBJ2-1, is EPEVTQTPSHQVTQMGQEVILRCVPISNHLYFYWYRQILGQKVEFLVSFYNNEISEKSEIFDDQFSVERPDGSNFTLKIRSTKLEDSAMYFCASSGRRGGYNEQFFGPGTRLTVL.

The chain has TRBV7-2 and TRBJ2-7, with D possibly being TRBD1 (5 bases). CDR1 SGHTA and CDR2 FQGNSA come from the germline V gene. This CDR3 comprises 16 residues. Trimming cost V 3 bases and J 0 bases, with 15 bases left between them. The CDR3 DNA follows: TGTGCCAGCAGCTTTAACCTACAGGAGAGCTCCTACGAGCAGTACTTC. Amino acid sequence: CASSFNLQESSYEQYF.

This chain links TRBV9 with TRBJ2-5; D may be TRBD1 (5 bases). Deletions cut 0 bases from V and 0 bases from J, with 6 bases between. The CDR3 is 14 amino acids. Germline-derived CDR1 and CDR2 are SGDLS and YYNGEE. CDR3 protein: CASSVGQNQETQYF. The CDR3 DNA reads TGTGCCAGCAGCGTAGGACAGAACCAAGAGACCCAGTACTTC.

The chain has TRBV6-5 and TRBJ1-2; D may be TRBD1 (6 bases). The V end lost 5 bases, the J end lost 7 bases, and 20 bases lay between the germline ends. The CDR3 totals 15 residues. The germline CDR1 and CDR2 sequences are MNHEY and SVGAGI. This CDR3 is CASSHPTGKELGYTF. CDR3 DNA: TGTGCCAGCAGTCACCCCACAGGGAAAGAACTTGGCTACACCTTC.

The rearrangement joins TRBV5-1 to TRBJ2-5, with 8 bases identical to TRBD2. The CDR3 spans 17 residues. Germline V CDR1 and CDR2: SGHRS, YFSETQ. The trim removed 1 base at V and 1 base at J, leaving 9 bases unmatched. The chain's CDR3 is CASSLLPGGMIQETQYF. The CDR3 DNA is TGCGCCAGCAGCTTGCTACCGGGGGGGATGATCCAAGAGACCCAGTACTTC.

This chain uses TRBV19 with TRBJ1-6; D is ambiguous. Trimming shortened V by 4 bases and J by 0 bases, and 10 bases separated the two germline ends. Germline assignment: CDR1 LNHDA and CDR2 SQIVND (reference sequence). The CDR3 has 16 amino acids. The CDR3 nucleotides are TGTGCCAGTAGTAATTACGGGAGCTCCTATAATTCACCCCTCCACTTT. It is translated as CASSNYGSSYNSPLHF.

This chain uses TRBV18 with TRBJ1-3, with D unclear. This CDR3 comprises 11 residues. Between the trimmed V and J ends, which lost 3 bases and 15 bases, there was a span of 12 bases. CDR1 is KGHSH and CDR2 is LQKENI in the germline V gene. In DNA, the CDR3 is TGTGCCAGCTCACCGCCCCTGGCCTCATATTTT. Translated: CASSPPLASYF.